The text below deals with one T cell receptor (beta chain). A J-beta primer mix and a sample-barcoded 5' primer were used in a second PCR of about 7 to 12 cycles. TCRdb re-derived calls from the 5' RACE reads in MiXCR, one entry per CDR3 protein. The data show some 1.8 million distinct CDR3 sequences, about two fifths seen once. The data derive from a study of blood T cells in healthy people across ages. The germline gives CDR1 DFQATT, CDR2 SNEGSKA (reference sequence). The CDR3 is made up of 18 amino acids. V trimming: 6 bases; J trimming: 5 bases; junction bases outside the gene matches: 17. The receptor's source is a human donor in good health. The chain carries TRBV20-1 and TRBJ2-5; TRBD2 agrees at 14 bases. The sequenced sample was blood. CDR3 residues: CSAQNPGLAGAPRETQYF. CDR3 DNA: TGCAGTGCCCAAAATCCGGGACTAGCGGGGGCTCCTCGGGAGACCCAGTACTTC.